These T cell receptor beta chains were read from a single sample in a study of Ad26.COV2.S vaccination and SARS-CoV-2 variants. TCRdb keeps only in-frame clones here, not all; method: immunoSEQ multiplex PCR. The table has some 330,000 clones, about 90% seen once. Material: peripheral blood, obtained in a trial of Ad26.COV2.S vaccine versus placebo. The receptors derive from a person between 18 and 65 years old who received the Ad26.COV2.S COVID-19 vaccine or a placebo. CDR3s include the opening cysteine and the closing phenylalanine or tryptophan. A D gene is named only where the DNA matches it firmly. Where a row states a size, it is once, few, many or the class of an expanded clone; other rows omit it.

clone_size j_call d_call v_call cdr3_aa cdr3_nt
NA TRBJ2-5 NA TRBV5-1 CASSLGGNSRETQYF TGCGCCAGCAGCTTGGGGGGGAATAGCCGAGAGACCCAGTACTTC
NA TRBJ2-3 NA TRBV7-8 CASSTFGDTQYF TGTGCCAGCAGCACATTTGGAGATACGCAGTATTTT
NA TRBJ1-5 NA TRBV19 CASNPDGNSNQPQHF TGTGCCAGTAACCCGGACGGTAATAGCAATCAGCCCCAGCATTTT
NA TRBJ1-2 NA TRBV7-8 CASSYPGRSHGYTF TGTGCCAGCAGCTACCCTGGGAGGAGCCATGGCTACACCTTC
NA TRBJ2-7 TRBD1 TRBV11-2 CASSLGWDRGREQYF TGTGCCAGCAGCTTAGGTTGGGACAGGGGGAGGGAGCAGTACTTC
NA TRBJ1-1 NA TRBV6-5 CASKGQGITEAFF TGTGCCAGCAAAGGGCAGGGAATCACTGAAGCTTTCTTT
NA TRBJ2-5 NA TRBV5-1 CASSTQETQYF TGCGCCAGCAGTACCCAAGAGACCCAGTACTTC
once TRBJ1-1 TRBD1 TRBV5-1 CASSLANAGTENTEAFF TGCGCCAGCAGCTTGGCAAACGCGGGGACAGAGAACACTGAAGCTTTCTTT
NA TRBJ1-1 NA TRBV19 CASSIGVPTEAFF TGTGCCAGTAGTATTGGGGTCCCCACTGAAGCTTTCTTT
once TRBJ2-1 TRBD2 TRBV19 CASSMGLAYNEQFF TGTGCCAGTAGTATGGGACTAGCTTACAATGAGCAGTTCTTC
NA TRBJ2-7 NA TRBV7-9 CASSLSLYEQYF TGTGCCAGCAGCTTAAGCTTGTACGAGCAGTACTTC
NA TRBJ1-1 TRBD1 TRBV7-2 CASSLVGGDTEAFF TGTGCCAGCAGCTTAGTAGGGGGCGACACTGAAGCTTTCTTT
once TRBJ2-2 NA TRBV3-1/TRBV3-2 CASSSMGDRTGELFF TGTGCCAGCAGCTCGATGGGGGACCGCACCGGGGAGCTGTTTTTT
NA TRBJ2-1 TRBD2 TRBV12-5 CASGLVQTSGRADEQFF TGTGCTAGTGGTTTGGTACAGACTAGCGGGAGGGCGGATGAGCAGTTCTTC
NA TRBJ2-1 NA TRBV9 CASSLGAGARNEQFF TGTGCCAGCAGTTTGGGGGCGGGAGCGAGGAATGAGCAGTTCTTC
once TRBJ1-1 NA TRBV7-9 CASSSLGTNTEAFF TGTGCCAGCAGCTCATTGGGCACGAACACTGAAGCTTTCTTT
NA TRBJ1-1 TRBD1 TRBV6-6 CASSTGETPEAFF TGTGCCAGCTCGACAGGGGAAACGCCGGAAGCTTTCTTT
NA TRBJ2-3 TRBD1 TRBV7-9 CASSHITGGGDTQYF TGTGCCAGCAGCCATATCACAGGGGGCGGAGATACGCAGTATTTT
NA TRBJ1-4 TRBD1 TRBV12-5 CASGPGTEPEKLFF TGTGCTAGTGGGCCCGGGACAGAGCCTGAAAAACTGTTTTTT
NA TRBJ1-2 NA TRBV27 CASSWQGGGGLNYGYTF TGTGCCAGCAGTTGGCAGGGAGGTGGGGGCCTTAACTATGGCTACACCTTC
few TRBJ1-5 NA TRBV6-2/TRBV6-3 CASSSLRGNQPQHF TGTGCCAGCAGCTCCCTCAGGGGAAATCAGCCCCAGCATTTT
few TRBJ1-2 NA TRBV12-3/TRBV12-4 CASSLGILGGYTF TGTGCCAGCAGTTTAGGCATCTTGGGAGGCTACACCTTC
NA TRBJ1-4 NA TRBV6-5 CASSFTGQNEKLFF TGTGCCAGCAGTTTCACAGGGCAGAATGAAAAACTGTTTTTT
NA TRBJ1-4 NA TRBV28 CASSLSDSTGSNEKLFF TGTGCCAGCAGTTTAAGTGACTCGACGGGATCGAATGAAAAACTGTTTTTT
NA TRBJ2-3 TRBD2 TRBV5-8 CASSGGTSGSPDTQYF TGTGCCAGCAGCGGGGGGACTAGCGGGAGCCCAGATACGCAGTATTTT
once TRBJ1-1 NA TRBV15 CATMSNTEAFF TGTGCCACCATGTCGAACACTGAAGCTTTCTTT
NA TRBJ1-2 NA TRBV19 CASSKAFGPKRGYTF TGTGCCAGTAGTAAGGCCTTCGGACCCAAGCGGGGCTACACCTTC
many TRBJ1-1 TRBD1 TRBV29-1 CSVEGQMNTEAFF TGCAGCGTTGAGGGACAGATGAACACTGAAGCTTTCTTT
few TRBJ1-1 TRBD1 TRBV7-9 CASSPGQYTEAFF TGTGCCAGCAGCCCGGGACAGTACACTGAAGCTTTCTTT
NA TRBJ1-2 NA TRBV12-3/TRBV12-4 CASSSRVNYGYTF TGTGCCAGCAGTTCCCGGGTTAACTATGGCTACACCTTC
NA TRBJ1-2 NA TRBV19 CASDESGGGYGYTF TGTGCCAGCGACGAAAGTGGAGGGGGTTACGGCTACACCTTC
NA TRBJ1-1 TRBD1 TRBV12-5 CASGSDRGNTEAFF TGTGCTAGTGGTTCCGACAGGGGAAACACTGAAGCTTTCTTT
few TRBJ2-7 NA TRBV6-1 CASSEGTALREQYF TGTGCCAGCAGTGAAGGGACGGCCCTGAGGGAGCAGTACTTC
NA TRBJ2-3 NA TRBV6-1 CASSDQGYTDTQYF TGTGCCAGCAGTGACCAGGGATACACAGATACGCAGTATTTT
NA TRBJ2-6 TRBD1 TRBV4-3 CASSQMWTGGSGANVLTF TGCGCCAGCAGCCAAATGTGGACAGGGGGCTCTGGGGCCAACGTCCTGACTTTC
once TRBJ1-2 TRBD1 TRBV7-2 CASSLAGQGARWDNYGYTF TGTGCCAGCAGCTTAGCGGGACAGGGGGCAAGATGGGATAACTATGGCTACACCTTC
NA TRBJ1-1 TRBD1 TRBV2 CASRVDRGTEAFF TGTGCCAGCAGGGTTGACAGGGGCACTGAAGCTTTCTTT